The next 32 T cell receptor beta chains were all read from a single sample in a study of shared T cell receptors in the human thymus. Repertoires were generated with immunoSEQ multiplex PCR, while TCRdb's copy carries only in-frame clones and drops some. This table holds hundreds of thousands of clones, approximately 85% found once. The sample was also reused in another study, on human thymus T cells.

The sequencing sample was made of thymocytes. The source is a girl under three years old with a congenital heart defect.

The V gene is TRBV29-1, the J gene TRBJ1-1; possibly TRBD1 for D (5 bases). The CDR3 has 14 amino acids. CDR1 is SQVTM, CDR2 ANQGSEA, per germline. V shed 2 bases and J shed 0 bases, with 10 bases lying between them. This CDR3 is CSVERPTVNTEAFF. CDR3 coding DNA: TGCAGCGTTGAACGACCGACAGTGAACACTGAAGCTTTCTTT.

This clone was seen a single time. The V and J genes are TRBV27 and TRBJ2-1, with 8 bases lining up with TRBD2. Germline assignment: CDR1 MNHEY and CDR2 SMNVEV (reference sequence). V trimming: 2 bases; J trimming: 6 bases; junction bases outside the gene matches: 9. There are 16 residues in the CDR3. The CDR3 loop is CASSLGRGVLPNEQFF. The CDR3 DNA reads as TGTGCCAGCAGTTTAGGGCGGGGGGTCCTCCCCAATGAGCAGTTCTTC.

The chain couples TRBV4-1 to TRBJ2-2; 9 bases line up with TRBD2. Germline CDR1 is MGHRA and CDR2 is YSYEKL. Trimming took 2 bases from V and 7 from J; bases not matched to a gene: 11. This CDR3 spans 17 amino acids. Here the CDR3 reads CASSQSKGGGEVGELFF. The CDR3 DNA is TGCGCCAGCAGCCAAAGCAAGGGCGGGGGGGAAGTCGGGGAGCTGTTTTTT.

The rearrangement uses TRBV27 and TRBJ2-1; 7 bases match TRBD2. There are 16 residues in the CDR3. Germline V gene data show CDR1 as MNHEY and CDR2 as SMNVEV (reference sequence). V lost 7 bases to trimming and J lost 9 bases; unmatched junction nucleotides: 18. The CDR3 nucleotides read TGTGCCAGCACCCACTGGGGAGGGAACAGTGTGGGTGAGCAGTTCTTC. Its protein product is CASTHWGGNSVGEQFF.

CDR3 region: CASSLENVTQGNTIYF. The CDR3 region has the DNA TGTGCCAGCAGCTTAGAGAATGTAACACAGGGAAACACCATATATTTT. The chain carries TRBV7-9 and TRBJ1-3; D is ambiguous. Trimming took 1 base from V and 4 from J, leaving 14 bases between them. CDR1 is SEHNR, CDR2 FQNEAQ, per germline (reference sequence). The CDR3 is 16 amino acids.

V and J are TRBV27 and TRBJ2-7; D is possibly TRBD1 (6 bases). Trimming cost V 1 base and J 3 bases, with 13 bases left between them. The CDR3 is 15 amino acids. The germline CDR1 and CDR2 sequences are MNHEY and SMNVEV (reference sequence). This CDR3 reads CASSLLGGVRYEQYF. CDR3 DNA sequence: TGTGCCAGCAGTTTATTAGGGGGTGTACGCTACGAGCAGTACTTC.

The genes are TRBV6-6 and TRBJ1-2; D is undetermined. V was pared by 4 bases and J by 12 bases, with 12 bases between. This CDR3 has 11 residues. From germline, CDR1 is MNHNY and CDR2 SVGAGI (reference sequence). This chain's CDR3 is CASSSLLENTF. The CDR3 DNA follows: TGTGCCAGCAGTTCACTACTGGAAAACACCTTC.

V is TRBV9 and J is TRBJ2-7; perhaps TRBD1 as D (5 bases). CDR3 length: 15 residues. The V and J ends lost 2 bases and 0 bases respectively, with 12 bases between them. Germline V lookup: CDR1 SGDLS, CDR2 YYNGEE. CDR3: CASSVNVDTSYEQYF. The CDR3 region has the DNA TGTGCCAGCAGCGTTAACGTGGACACCTCCTACGAGCAGTACTTC. Full variable domain (rest looked up from reference TRBV9 and TRBJ2-7): DSGVTQTPKHLITATGQRVTLRCSPRSGDLSVYWYQQSLDQGLQFLIQYYNGEERAKGNILERFSAQQFPDLHSELNLSSLELGDSALYFCASSVNVDTSYEQYFGPGTRLTVT.

The J gene is TRBJ1-5, the V gene TRBV28, with D possibly matching TRBD1 (5 bases). V was cut by 5 bases and J by 5 bases, with 10 bases left in between. The CDR3 spans 13 residues. The germline V gene has CDR1 MDHEN and CDR2 SYDVKM. CDR3 loop: CASSTRDYQPQHF. The CDR3 coding sequence is TGTGCCAGCAGTACCAGGGACTATCAGCCCCAGCATTTT. The full variable domain, with the rest looked up from reference TRBV28 and TRBJ1-5, is DVKVTQSSRYLVKRTGEKVFLECVQDMDHENMFWYRQDPGLGLRLIYFSYDVKMKEKGDIPEGYSVSREKKERFSLILESASTNQTSMYLCASSTRDYQPQHFGDGTRLSIL.

The chain joins TRBV19 to TRBJ2-2, with 8 bases identical to TRBD1. The CDR3 consists of 16 residues. The trim removed 6 bases at V and 1 base at J, leaving 7 bases unmatched. CDR1 LNHDA and CDR2 SQIVND come from the germline V gene (reference sequence). The CDR3 protein is CASSNLQGENTGELFF. The CDR3 coding sequence is TGTGCCAGTAGCAATCTACAGGGGGAGAACACCGGGGAGCTGTTTTTT.

The sample holds one count of this clone. Germline and junction disagree at one end, which may indicate a read error. The V gene is TRBV20-1, the J gene TRBJ1-1; a possible D gene is TRBD1 (6 bases). This CDR3 has 10 amino acids. CDR1 is DFQATT, CDR2 SNEGSKA, per germline (reference sequence). In DNA form, the CDR3 reads TGCAGTACTAGACAGGCTGAAGCTTTCTTT. This sequence encodes CSTRQAEAFF.

This chain joins TRBV28 and TRBJ2-1; D call uncertain. Germline CDR1 is MDHEN and CDR2 is SYDVKM. V was shortened by 5 bases and J by 7 bases, with 6 bases between the two germline ends. This CDR3 region has 11 residues. CDR3 bases: TGTGCCAGCAGTCCCCTTAATGAGCAGTTCTTC. Its protein is CASSPLNEQFF.

This clone was seen once. The chain recombines TRBV11-2 with TRBJ2-3; 12 bases are a match to TRBD2. Germline assignment: CDR1 SGHAT and CDR2 FQNNGV. The CDR3 has 15 amino acids. V was pared by 5 bases and J by 4 bases, with 4 bases of the junction left unmatched. For the CDR3, the DNA is TGTGCCAGCAGCCCTAGCGGGGGGGCCCCAGATACGCAGTATTTT. Its protein is CASSPSGGAPDTQYF.

The chain carries TRBV6-1 and TRBJ2-3; the match to TRBD1 covers 8 bases. Germline CDR1 MNHNS, CDR2 SASEGT. The V and J ends lost 6 bases and 5 bases, in that order; junction bases with no gene match: 4. This CDR3 is built from 13 residues. CDR3 nucleotide sequence: TGTGCCAGCAGCGTGGACAGGGAAGATACGCAGTATTTT. Translation gives CASSVDREDTQYF.

V is TRBV6-1 and J is TRBJ1-5; no firm D call. CDR1 and CDR2 (germline): MNHNS, SASEGT. V dropped 3 bases and J dropped 2 bases, with 11 bases sitting between them. This CDR3 spans 15 amino acids. DNA of the CDR3: TGTGCCAGCAGTGATTGGGTGGAGGGCAATCAGCCCCAGCATTTT. Its protein product is CASSDWVEGNQPQHF.

The chain is built from TRBV7-9 and TRBJ2-1; 12 nucleotides align to TRBD1. Germline-derived CDR1 and CDR2 are SEHNR and FQNEAQ (reference sequence). CDR3 length: 15 residues. Trimming cost V 8 bases and J 8 bases; bases outside gene matches: 10. The CDR3 loop reads CASGPGTGGSDEQFF. CDR3 bases: TGTGCCAGCGGGCCCGGGACAGGGGGCTCTGATGAGCAGTTCTTC.

The V and J genes are TRBV7-3 and TRBJ2-5; 15 bases map to TRBD2. The CDR3 totals 17 residues. Germline assignment: CDR1 SGHTA and CDR2 FQGTGA. With 5 bases clipped from V and 5 bases from J, the junction kept 9 bases outside the gene matches. This CDR3 is CASSLGLAGGTWETQYF. In DNA, the CDR3 is TGTGCCAGCAGCCTGGGACTAGCGGGGGGCACATGGGAGACCCAGTACTTC.

This chain joins TRBV5-4 and TRBJ2-1, with D possibly being TRBD2 (5 bases). Germline loops: CDR1 SGHNT, CDR2 YYREEE (reference sequence). The CDR3 totals 14 residues. The germline V and J ends were trimmed by 4 bases and 5 bases, with 13 bases remaining between them. The CDR3 nucleotides read TGTGCCAGCAGCCTAGAGGGCACCGACAATGAGCAGTTCTTC. This codes for CASSLEGTDNEQFF.

The chain has TRBV7-6 and TRBJ1-3; D gene unclear. The V gene's germline CDR1 is SGHVS and CDR2 FNYEAQ. The CDR3 has 16 amino acids. V lost 2 bases and J 2 bases, leaving 13 bases between the germline ends. The CDR3, as DNA: TGTGCCAGCAGCTTATTCGAGGATGTCGCTGGAAACACCATATATTTT. It codes for CASSLFEDVAGNTIYF.

The CDR3 DNA reads as TGCAGCGCGGTTAACGGGGTCACCATATATTTT. This gives the protein CSAVNGVTIYF. The rearrangement links TRBV29-1 to TRBJ1-3; unclear D gene. The CDR3 runs 11 residues. V was shortened by 7 bases and J by 9 bases, with 13 bases between the two germline ends. The germline CDR1 and CDR2 sequences are SQVTM and ANQGSEA.

The chain uses TRBV15 and TRBJ1-3; possible D gene TRBD1, 5 bases. CDR1 is LNHNV, CDR2 YYDKDF, per germline (reference sequence). This CDR3 is 13 amino acids long. Trimming took 4 bases from V and 4 from J, leaving 8 bases between them. The CDR3 sequence: CATSTRTGNTIYF. CDR3 nucleotides: TGTGCCACCAGCACCCGGACAGGAAACACCATATATTTT.

The chain uses TRBV4-3 and TRBJ1-2; D unclear. CDR3 length equals 12 residues. Trimming cost V 7 bases and J 6 bases, with 12 bases left between them. Germline V lookup: CDR1 LGHNA, CDR2 YSLEER. For the CDR3, the DNA is TGCGCCAGCATCAGCGACCCGGATGGCTACACCTTC. Residues: CASISDPDGYTF.

The chain employs TRBV27 and TRBJ1-5; D ambiguous. The germline V gene has CDR1 MNHEY and CDR2 SMNVEV (reference sequence). The CDR3 is made up of 11 amino acids. V was shortened by 6 bases and J by 4 bases, with 4 bases between the two germline ends. The CDR3 DNA reads TGTGCCAGCAGCATGAATCAGCCCCAGCATTTT. This sequence encodes CASSMNQPQHF.

The chain joins TRBV5-6 to TRBJ1-6; D not resolved. V lost 4 bases, J lost 10 bases, and 12 bases lay in between. Germline V gene data show CDR1 as SGHDT and CDR2 as YYEEEE. This CDR3 has 13 residues. The CDR3 region is CASSQTQISPLHF. The CDR3 DNA reads TGTGCCAGCAGCCAAACACAGATCTCACCCCTCCACTTT.

The chain uses TRBV7-2 and TRBJ2-4; the D gene is possibly TRBD1 (6 bases). CDR3 length: 12 amino acids. With 1 base removed from V and 8 bases from J, the gap between germline ends came to 6 bases. From germline, CDR1 is SGHTA and CDR2 FQGNSA. CDR3 in DNA: TGTGCCAGCAGCTTAGGGGGGCACATTCAGTACTTC. It codes for CASSLGGHIQYF.

The chain links TRBV4-1 to TRBJ2-1; no clear D gene. The CDR3 covers 19 residues. The ends were cut back, 0 bases at V and 1 base at J, with 19 bases in the middle. Germline CDR1 reads MGHRA; CDR2 reads YSYEKL. The CDR3 spells CASSQDGSPRPASYNEQFF. CDR3 nucleotide sequence: TGCGCCAGCAGCCAAGATGGGTCACCTAGGCCAGCTTCCTACAATGAGCAGTTCTTC.

The chain carries TRBV7-9 and TRBJ2-7, with TRBD1 matching over 7 bases. CDR1 and CDR2 from the germline V gene are SEHNR and FQNEAQ (reference sequence). This CDR3 spans 14 amino acids. V lost 3 bases, J lost 5 bases, and 7 bases stayed unmatched. CDR3 DNA: TGTGCCAGCAGCTTCTTCGACAGGGTCGACGAGCAGTACTTC. Translation gives CASSFFDRVDEQYF.

This clone occurred a few times. This rearrangement joins TRBV4-2 to TRBJ1-5; D call uncertain. Trimming left V 0 bases short and J 1 base short, with 19 bases between. Per the germline V gene, CDR1 is LGHNA and CDR2 is YNFKEQ. This CDR3 has 19 amino acids. CDR3 region: CASSQDLIRNSGSNQPQHF. The DNA for the CDR3 is TGTGCCAGCAGCCAAGATCTAATACGAAATTCCGGGAGCAATCAGCCCCAGCATTTT.

V is TRBV10-1 and J is TRBJ2-1, with a tentative D call TRBD2 (5 bases). V was trimmed by 2 bases and J by 8 bases, leaving 7 bases between them. The CDR3 sequence is 12 residues long. Germline V CDR1 and CDR2: WNHNN, SYGVQD (reference sequence). The CDR3 DNA is TGCGCCAGCAGTGAGGAGGGAGATGAGCAGTTCTTC. The encoded protein is CASSEEGDEQFF.

J is TRBJ2-3 and V is TRBV10-1; TRBD2 might be the D (6 bases). Per the germline V gene, CDR1 is WNHNN and CDR2 is SYGVQD (reference sequence). The CDR3 spans 16 residues. V was shortened by 3 bases and J by 3 bases, with 16 bases between the two germline ends. CDR3 DNA sequence: TGCGCCAGCAGTGATTCAAGGAGGGAGTGGACAGATACGCAGTATTTT. This codes for CASSDSRREWTDTQYF.

V is TRBV9 and J is TRBJ2-1; 13 bases map to TRBD2. The J segment lost 4 bases and the V segment lost 4 bases, leaving 11 bases of the junction unmatched. The CDR3 sequence is 18 residues long. In germline, CDR1 is SGDLS, CDR2 YYNGEE. The CDR3 region is CASSPKPTSGGTYNEQFF. CDR3 bases: TGTGCCAGCAGCCCCAAGCCGACTAGCGGGGGGACATACAATGAGCAGTTCTTC.

This sequence joins TRBV2 and TRBJ1-3, with D possibly matching TRBD1 (6 bases). The germline CDR1 and CDR2 sequences are SNHLY and FYNNEI. V was cut by 1 base and J by 3 bases, with 22 bases left in between. There are 19 residues in the CDR3. CDR3 residues: CASSEGARGRTRNGNTIYF. The CDR3 nucleotides read TGTGCCAGCAGTGAAGGGGCCAGGGGAAGGACTAGAAATGGAAACACCATATATTTT.